A selection of T cell receptor beta chains follows, all from one sample in a study of cytomegalovirus exposure and HLA in healthy donors. The table came from immunoSEQ multiplex PCR; TCRdb's copy has only in-frame clones and leaves some out. The sample records roughly 120,000 clones, 15% being singletons. The specimen was PBMCs. The receptors originated from a woman younger than 35 in good health and CMV-seronegative. CDR3s include the opening cysteine and the closing phenylalanine or tryptophan. A D gene is named only where the DNA matches it firmly. The size entry is marked missing in some rows and otherwise reads once, few, many or a size class.

v_gene,j_gene,d_gene,abundance,CDR3aa,CDR3nt
TRBV2,TRBJ2-3,NA,NA,CASSKRLTDTQYF,TGTGCCAGCAGTAAGCGACTTACAGATACGCAGTATTTT
TRBV5-1,TRBJ1-2,TRBD1,NA,CASSSSTGVNYGYTF,TGCGCCAGCAGCTCGTCGACAGGGGTTAACTATGGCTACACCTTC
TRBV5-1,TRBJ2-7,TRBD2,NA,CASSLGTSDPEQYF,TGCGCCAGCAGCCTAGGGACTAGCGACCCCGAGCAGTACTTC
TRBV28,TRBJ2-3,TRBD1,NA,CASSPDRVRADTQYF,TGTGCCAGCAGCCCGGACAGGGTTCGAGCAGATACGCAGTATTTT
TRBV28,TRBJ2-2,NA,NA,CATRYSRTNTGELFF,TGTGCCACCCGCTATAGCCGGACGAACACCGGGGAGCTGTTTTTT
TRBV28,TRBJ1-5,NA,few,CASSSPGVYNQPQHF,TGTGCCAGCAGTTCTCCAGGGGTATACAATCAGCCCCAGCATTTT
TRBV4-1,TRBJ1-1,NA,NA,CASSRTRGIGTEAFF,TGCGCCAGCAGCCGCACCCGGGGGATTGGGACTGAAGCTTTCTTT
TRBV7-4,TRBJ1-4,NA,NA,CASSSKGGHLNEKLFF,TGTGCCAGCAGCTCTAAAGGGGGACACCTTAATGAAAAACTGTTTTTT
TRBV2,TRBJ2-3,TRBD2,NA,CASSGPGGGTDTQYF,TGTGCCAGCAGTGGTCCGGGGGGAGGCACAGATACGCAGTATTTT
TRBV25-1,TRBJ1-3,NA,few,CASSQTQGLSGNTIYF,TGTGCCAGCAGTCAAACCCAGGGACTCTCTGGAAACACCATATATTTT
TRBV19,TRBJ2-7,NA,NA,CASSSPAGGEQYF,TGTGCCAGTAGTAGCCCTGCCGGCGGCGAGCAGTACTTC
TRBV30,TRBJ1-1,NA,NA,CAWSREMNTEAFF,TGTGCCTGGAGTAGGGAGATGAACACTGAAGCTTTCTTT
TRBV9,TRBJ2-1,NA,few,CASSSPVEAGHNEQFF,TGTGCCAGCAGCTCTCCTGTTGAGGCAGGGCACAATGAGCAGTTCTTC
TRBV4-1,TRBJ2-1,TRBD2,NA,CASSPRLAVLRNEQFF,TGCGCCAGCAGCCCCCGACTAGCGGTACTTCGGAATGAGCAGTTCTTC
TRBV18,TRBJ1-1,NA,NA,CASSPMKGVVNTEAFF,TGTGCCAGCTCACCAATGAAGGGGGTTGTGAACACTGAAGCTTTCTTT
TRBV11-3,TRBJ1-4,TRBD1,NA,CASSANRGLTATNEKLFF,TGTGCCAGCAGCGCGAACAGGGGGCTTACTGCAACTAATGAAAAACTGTTTTTT